This T cell receptor (beta chain) was profiled in a study of cytomegalovirus exposure and HLA in healthy donors. Primers included in the PCR were 60 Vbeta and 13 Jbeta primers. The assay was immunoSEQ multiplex PCR, and TCRdb's table has in-frame clones only and misses some. The sample yields about 90,000 clones, around 74% seen once. This clone was seen once. CDR1 SGHDT and CDR2 YYEEEE come from the germline V gene. CDR3 size: 18 residues. Trimming took 3 bases from V and 7 from J; bases not matched to a gene: 13. The chain has TRBV5-6 and TRBJ2-3; 14 bases match TRBD2. The source material was PBMCs. The receptor's source is a boy aged 5-17 years in good health and CMV-seronegative. This chain's CDR3 is CASSSRLAGGLTSHTQYF. The CDR3 DNA sequence: TGTGCCAGCAGCTCAAGACTAGCGGGGGGGCTGACTTCTCATACGCAGTATTTT.